Following are 15 T cell receptor beta chains from one sample sequenced in a study of blood T cell repertoires in COVID-19. The data were produced by immunoSEQ multiplex PCR, yet TCRdb's version contains in-frame clones alone and is incomplete. The sample consists of about 260,000 clones, more than 80% of them appearing once. Sequences were obtained from peripheral blood. These receptors were collected from a woman aged 40 to 50 with acute or convalescent COVID-19.

This chain connects TRBV3-1 (or the pseudogene TRBV3-2) to TRBJ2-1, with D possibly TRBD2 on 7 matching bases. The V end was cut by 0 bases, the J end by 7 bases, with 10 bases between. The length of the CDR3 is 14 residues. CDR1 LGHDT and CDR2 YNNKEL come from the germline V gene (reference sequence). Here the CDR3 reads CASSQDRGGNEQFF. The CDR3 coding sequence is TGTGCCAGCAGCCAAGACAGGGGAGGGAATGAGCAGTTCTTC.

This clone was picked up a small number of times. V is TRBV5-4 and J is TRBJ1-1, with a tentative D call TRBD1 (5 bases). The V gene lost 0 bases and the J gene lost 1 base, with 10 bases spanning the gap. The CDR3 is 15 residues long. Germline lookup yields CDR1 SGHNT and CDR2 YYREEE (reference sequence). This chain's CDR3 is CASSLVRGTNTEAFF. Written as DNA, the CDR3 is TGTGCCAGCAGCTTGGTAAGGGGAACGAACACTGAAGCTTTCTTT.

The chain joins TRBV5-4 to TRBJ1-2; 8 bases are shared with TRBD1. The CDR3 contains 14 residues. The germline V gene has CDR1 SGHNT and CDR2 YYREEE (reference sequence). After removal of 2 bases from V and 3 bases from J, the junction contained 3 bases not matched to a gene. CDR3 DNA: TGTGCCAGCAGCTTTCAGGGGGCTCACTATGGCTACACCTTC. The encoded protein is CASSFQGAHYGYTF.

The chain employs TRBV24-1 and TRBJ1-1, with TRBD1 as a possible D gene (6 bases). This CDR3 is 14 amino acids long. CDR1 and CDR2 (germline): KGHDR, SFDVKD. V dropped 5 bases and J dropped 4 bases, with 13 bases sitting between them. In DNA, the CDR3 is TGTGCCACCAGTGTCGAGACAGGAATCACTGAAGCTTTCTTT. This sequence encodes CATSVETGITEAFF.

Only one count was recorded for this clone. This chain joins TRBV7-7 and TRBJ2-3; 12 bases align to TRBD2. V lost 5 bases, J lost 6 bases, and 9 bases stayed unmatched. Germline V gene sequence: CDR1 SSHAT, CDR2 FNYEAQ (reference sequence). This CDR3 region has 16 residues. CDR3 amino acids: CASSQGGLAGGDTQYF. CDR3 DNA sequence: TGTGCCAGCAGCCAAGGGGGACTAGCGGGTGGGGATACGCAGTATTTT. Filled out from reference TRBV7-7 and TRBJ2-3, the complete variable domain reads GAGVSQSPRYKVTKRGQDVTLRCDPISSHATLYWYQQALGQGPEFLTYFNYEAQPDKSGLPSDRFSAERPEGSISTLTIQRTEQRDSAMYRCASSQGGLAGGDTQYFGPGTRLTVL.

The chain has TRBV7-2 and TRBJ2-7; 8 bases agree with TRBD2. With V trimmed by 1 base and J by 4 bases, 6 bases remained unmatched. CDR1 SGHTA and CDR2 FQGNSA come from the germline V gene. This CDR3 has 15 residues. The CDR3 DNA reads as TGTGCCAGCAGCTTAGGTGGTGCGGGGGGTTACGAGCAGTACGTC. Residues: CASSLGGAGGYEQYV.

The genes are TRBV30 and TRBJ1-1; D is undetermined. Per germline, CDR1 GTSNPN and CDR2 SVGIG (reference sequence). V was trimmed by 2 bases and J by 0 bases, leaving 25 bases between them. CDR3 length: 19 residues. This chain's CDR3 is CAWSPSSGRLIPVNTEAFF. DNA for the CDR3: TGTGCCTGGAGTCCTTCTTCCGGGAGGCTTATTCCAGTGAACACTGAAGCTTTCTTT.

The chain carries TRBV19 and TRBJ1-2; TRBD1 matches 8 bases. This CDR3 has 15 amino acids. Trimming cost V 3 bases and J 2 bases; bases outside gene matches: 5. Germline V lookup: CDR1 LNHDA, CDR2 SQIVND (reference sequence). CDR3 coding DNA: TGTGCCAGTAGTATGAGGACAGGGACAAACTATGGCTACACCTTC. Its protein product is CASSMRTGTNYGYTF. Based on the CDR3 plus reference TRBV19 and TRBJ1-2, the full variable domain is DGGITQSPKYLFRKEGQNVTLSCEQNLNHDAMYWYRQDPGQGLRLIYYSQIVNDFQKGDIAEGYSVSREKKESFPLTVTSAQKNPTAFYLCASSMRTGTNYGYTFGSGTRLTVV.

The count of this clone is one. The genes are TRBV25-1 and TRBJ2-3; D is perhaps TRBD2 (6 bases). This CDR3 is built from 16 residues. Trimming shortened V by 4 bases and J by 8 bases, and 22 bases separated the two germline ends. In germline, CDR1 is MGHDK, CDR2 SYGVNS. The CDR3 region is CASSGLRDSTQSTQYF. CDR3 coding DNA: TGTGCCAGCAGTGGTCTCCGGGACTCCACACAGAGTACGCAGTATTTT. The full variable domain, its missing parts supplied by reference TRBV25-1 and TRBJ2-3, is EADIYQTPRYLVIGTGKKITLECSQTMGHDKMYWYQQDPGMELHLIHYSYGVNSTEKGDLSSESTVSRIRTEHFPLTLESARPSHTSQYLCASSGLRDSTQSTQYFGPGTRLTVL.

The chain has TRBV10-2 and TRBJ1-1, with TRBD1 matching over 8 bases. V lost 0 bases and J lost 6; bases outside the gene matches: 6. The CDR3 loop spans 15 amino acids. Germline values: CDR1 WSHSY, CDR2 SAAADI. CDR3 sequence (DNA): TGCGCCAGCAGTGAGTCCAGGGGGCAGCTCCCTGAAGCTTTCTTT. This sequence encodes CASSESRGQLPEAFF.

This clone occurred a few times. The gene calls are TRBV13 and TRBJ2-1; 12 nucleotides line up with TRBD2. The ends lost 3 bases at V and 10 bases at J; junction bases unmatched: 7. The length of the CDR3 is 15 residues. In germline, CDR1 is PRHDT, CDR2 FYEKMQ (reference sequence). The CDR3 coding sequence is TGTGCCAGCAGCTTCGAGACTAGCGGGGGAGGGGAGCAGTTCTTC. Amino acids: CASSFETSGGGEQFF.

The rearrangement links TRBV9 to TRBJ2-4; TRBD1 matches at 7 bases. V lost 0 bases to trimming and J lost 3 bases; unmatched junction nucleotides: 18. The germline V gene encodes CDR1 SGDLS and CDR2 YYNGEE. This CDR3 is 20 amino acids long. CDR3 bases: TGTGCCAGCAGCGTAGCTGACAGGGTAGGGAGAATACCAGGCAAAAACATTCAGTACTTC. It specifies CASSVADRVGRIPGKNIQYF. The full variable domain, rest sourced from reference TRBV9 and TRBJ2-4, is DSGVTQTPKHLITATGQRVTLRCSPRSGDLSVYWYQQSLDQGLQFLIQYYNGEERAKGNILERFSAQQFPDLHSELNLSSLELGDSALYFCASSVADRVGRIPGKNIQYFGAGTRLSVL.

The chain joins TRBV6-5 to TRBJ2-7; 9 nucleotides agree with TRBD2. The germline V gene has CDR1 MNHEY and CDR2 SVGAGI. The CDR3 has 14 residues. Trimming at V came to 7 bases and at J to 2 bases, leaving 6 bases not matched to a gene. The CDR3 nucleotides read TGTGCCAGCAATTTAGCGGGGGCCACCTACGAGCAGTACGTC. Amino acids: CASNLAGATYEQYV.

The genes are TRBV9 and TRBJ2-1; weak D call: TRBD2 (7 bases). Per germline, CDR1 SGDLS and CDR2 YYNGEE. With 3 bases removed from V and 4 bases from J, the gap between germline ends came to 14 bases. CDR3 length equals 15 residues. The CDR3 DNA follows: TGTGCCAGCAGCGCCTGGGGGGGCCCTTACAATGAGCAGTTCTTC. This translates into CASSAWGGPYNEQFF.

This chain links TRBV18 with TRBJ1-2, with 7 bases that match TRBD1. With V trimmed by 3 bases and J by 7 bases, 8 bases remained unmatched. The CDR3 runs 14 residues. Looked up from germline, CDR1 is KGHSH and CDR2 is LQKENI. The CDR3 DNA reads TGTGCCAGCTCACCTCTAGAACAGGGGCCTGGCTACACCTTC. It translates to CASSPLEQGPGYTF.